This T cell receptor (beta chain) was observed in a study of T cells after yellow fever vaccination. For the study at large: The authors prepared low-cell-number fractions using SMART-Seq v4 Ultra Low Input.

For this clonotype: No antigen is known for it.

This CDR3 has 16 amino acids. The J segment lost 2 bases and the V segment lost 5 bases, leaving 9 bases of the junction unmatched. CDR1 and CDR2 from the germline V gene are SEHNR and FQNEAQ (reference sequence). Study observations and caveats: Weaker, the secondary response had a peak occurring faster, on day 5 versus 15.

In making TCR cDNA, 5'RACE template switching added a universal primer site and UMIs to it. TCRdb independently ran MiXCR on the 5' RACE reads; one entry per CDR3 protein. Of 360,000 or so distinct CDR3 sequences in the sample, 11% were seen once. This TCR derives from a man between 18 and 35 years old who received the YFV17D yellow fever vaccine. V usage is TRBV7-9 and J usage is TRBJ1-5; 7 nucleotides match TRBD1. Sequences were derived from PBMCs, sampled on the day of the first yellow fever vaccination. CDR3 in DNA: TGTGCCAGCAGCGGACAGGCCGCGGGGGGCAATCAGCCCCAGCATTTT. Protein sequence: CASSGQAAGGNQPQHF.